This T cell receptor (beta chain) was captured in a study of cytomegalovirus exposure and HLA in healthy donors. For this clone: Its cognate antigen is unknown.

The PCR used 60 Vbeta and 13 Jbeta primers. Profiled with immunoSEQ multiplex PCR; TCRdb holds only in-frame clones, not every one. The sample has roughly 200,000 clones, over 60% seen once. Study conclusions and caveats: Per published accounts, TCR beta sequences correctly predicted the HLA-A and HLA-B alleles of most subjects.

What was sequenced was PBMCs. The sequence was obtained from a woman in her 30s in good health and CMV-seropositive.

The DNA of the CDR3 is TGTGCCAGCAGCTTAGCTCGTTTAGATTACGAGCAGTACTTC. Translation: CASSLARLDYEQYF. The gene calls are TRBV7-2 and TRBJ2-7; D is ambiguous. The V gene lost 0 bases and the J gene lost 4 bases, with 10 bases spanning the gap. Germline lookup yields CDR1 SGHTA and CDR2 FQGNSA. The CDR3 sequence is 14 residues long.